This TCR beta chain is from a study of blood T cell repertoires in COVID-19. Study in general: PBMCs, B-cell-depleted T cells, or T cells provided the cDNA or gDNA that made up the material.

Those who participated ranged in age from 18 to 89 years and resided in about 24 US areas. This clone was found once. V lost 0 bases and J lost 2, with 14 bases in between. The CDR3 has 16 residues. Germline loops: CDR1 SGHDT, CDR2 YYEEEE. Here immunoSEQ multiplex PCR was the method, and the copy in TCRdb shows in-frame clones only, minus some. This table holds almost 400,000 clones, 89% found once. The origin of this receptor is a woman between 25 and 40 years old who had recovered from COVID-19. Sequencing was done on a sample of PBMCs or T cells enriched from blood (not recorded which). This chain joins TRBV5-6 and TRBJ1-2, with D maybe TRBD1 (6 bases). CDR3 DNA: TGTGCCAGCAGCTTGGCTGGGACACCTACCAACTATGGCTACACCTTC. Translation gives CASSLAGTPTNYGYTF.